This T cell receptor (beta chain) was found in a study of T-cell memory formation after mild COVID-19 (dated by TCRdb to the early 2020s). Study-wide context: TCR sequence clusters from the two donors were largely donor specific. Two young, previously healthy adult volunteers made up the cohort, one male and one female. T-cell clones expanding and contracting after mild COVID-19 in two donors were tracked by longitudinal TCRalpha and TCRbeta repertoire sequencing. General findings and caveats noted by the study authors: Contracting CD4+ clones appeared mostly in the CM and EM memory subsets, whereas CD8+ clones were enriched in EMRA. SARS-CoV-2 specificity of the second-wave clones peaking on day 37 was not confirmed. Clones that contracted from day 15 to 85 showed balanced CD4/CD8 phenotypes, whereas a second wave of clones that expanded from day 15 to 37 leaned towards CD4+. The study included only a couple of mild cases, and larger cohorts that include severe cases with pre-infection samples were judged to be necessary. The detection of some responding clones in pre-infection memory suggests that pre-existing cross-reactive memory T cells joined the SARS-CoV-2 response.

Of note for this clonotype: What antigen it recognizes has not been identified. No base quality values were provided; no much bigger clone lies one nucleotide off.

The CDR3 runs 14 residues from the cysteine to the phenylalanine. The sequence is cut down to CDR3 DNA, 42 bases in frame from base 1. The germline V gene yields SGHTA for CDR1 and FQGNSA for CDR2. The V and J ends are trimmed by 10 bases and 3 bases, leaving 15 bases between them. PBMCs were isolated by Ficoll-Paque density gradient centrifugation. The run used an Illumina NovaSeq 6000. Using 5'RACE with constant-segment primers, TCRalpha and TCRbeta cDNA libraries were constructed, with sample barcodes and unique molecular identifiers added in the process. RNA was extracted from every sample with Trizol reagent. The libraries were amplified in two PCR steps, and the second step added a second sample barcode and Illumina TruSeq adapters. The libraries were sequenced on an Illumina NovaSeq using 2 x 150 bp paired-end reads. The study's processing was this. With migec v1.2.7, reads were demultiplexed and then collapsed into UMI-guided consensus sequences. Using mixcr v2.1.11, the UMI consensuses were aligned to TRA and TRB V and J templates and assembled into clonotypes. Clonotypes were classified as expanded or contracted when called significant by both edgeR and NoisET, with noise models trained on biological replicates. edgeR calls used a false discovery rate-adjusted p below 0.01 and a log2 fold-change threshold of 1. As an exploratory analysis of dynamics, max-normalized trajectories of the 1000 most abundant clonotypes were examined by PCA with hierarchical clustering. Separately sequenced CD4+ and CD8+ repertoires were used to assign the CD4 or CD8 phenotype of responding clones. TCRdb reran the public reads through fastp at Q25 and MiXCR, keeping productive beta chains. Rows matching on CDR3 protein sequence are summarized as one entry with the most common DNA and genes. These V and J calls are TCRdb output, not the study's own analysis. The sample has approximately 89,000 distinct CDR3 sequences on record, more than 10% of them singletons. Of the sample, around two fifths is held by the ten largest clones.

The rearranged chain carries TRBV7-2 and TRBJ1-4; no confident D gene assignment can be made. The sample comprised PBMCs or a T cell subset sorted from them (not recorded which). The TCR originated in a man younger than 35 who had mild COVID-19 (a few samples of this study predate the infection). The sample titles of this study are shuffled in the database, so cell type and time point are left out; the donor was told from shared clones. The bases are TGTGCCACCAAGTGGGCGGACCCTAATGAAAAACTGTTTTTT. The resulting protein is CATKWADPNEKLFF.